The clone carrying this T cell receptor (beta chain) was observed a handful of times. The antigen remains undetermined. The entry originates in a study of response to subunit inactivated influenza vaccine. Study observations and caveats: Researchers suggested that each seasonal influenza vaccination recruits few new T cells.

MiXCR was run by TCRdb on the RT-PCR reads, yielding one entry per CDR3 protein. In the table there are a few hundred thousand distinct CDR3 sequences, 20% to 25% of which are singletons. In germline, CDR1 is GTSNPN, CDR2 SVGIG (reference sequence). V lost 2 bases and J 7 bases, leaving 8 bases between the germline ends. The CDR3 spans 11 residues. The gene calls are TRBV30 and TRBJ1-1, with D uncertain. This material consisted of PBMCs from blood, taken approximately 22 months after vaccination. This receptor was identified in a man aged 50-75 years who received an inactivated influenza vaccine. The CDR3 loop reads CAWSWFGEAFF. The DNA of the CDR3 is TGTGCCTGGAGTTGGTTTGGTGAAGCTTTCTTT.